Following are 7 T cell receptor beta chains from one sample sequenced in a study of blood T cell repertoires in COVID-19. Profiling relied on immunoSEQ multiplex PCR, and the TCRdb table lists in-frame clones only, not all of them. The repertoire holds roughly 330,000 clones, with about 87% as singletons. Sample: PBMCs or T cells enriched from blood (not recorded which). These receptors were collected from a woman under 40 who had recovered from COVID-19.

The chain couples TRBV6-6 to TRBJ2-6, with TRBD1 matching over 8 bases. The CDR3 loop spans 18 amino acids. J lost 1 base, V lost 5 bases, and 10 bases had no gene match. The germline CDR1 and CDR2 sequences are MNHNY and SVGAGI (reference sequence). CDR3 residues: CASSQRTGRFSGANVLTF. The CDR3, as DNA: TGTGCCAGCAGTCAAAGGACAGGGAGATTTTCTGGGGCCAACGTCCTGACTTTC.

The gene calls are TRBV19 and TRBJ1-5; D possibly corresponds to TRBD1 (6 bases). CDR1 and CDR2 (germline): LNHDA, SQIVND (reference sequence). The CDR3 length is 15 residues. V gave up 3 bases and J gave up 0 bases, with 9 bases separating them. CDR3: CASSIRGHSNQPQHF. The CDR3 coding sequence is TGTGCCAGTAGTATTAGGGGACATAGCAATCAGCCCCAGCATTTT.

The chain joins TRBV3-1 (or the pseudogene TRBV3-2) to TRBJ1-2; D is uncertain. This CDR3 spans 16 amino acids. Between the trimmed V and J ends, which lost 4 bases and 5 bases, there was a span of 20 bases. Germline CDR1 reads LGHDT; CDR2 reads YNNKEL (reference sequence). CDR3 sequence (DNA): TGTGCCAGCAGCCGATTTTCTGCCGGGGTAGGGTATGGCTACACCTTC. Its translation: CASSRFSAGVGYGYTF.

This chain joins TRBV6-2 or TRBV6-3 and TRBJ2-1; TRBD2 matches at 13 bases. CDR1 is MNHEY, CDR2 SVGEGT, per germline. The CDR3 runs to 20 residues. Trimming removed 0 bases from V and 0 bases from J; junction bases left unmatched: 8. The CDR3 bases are TGTGCCAGCAGTTACTCGTTGGGACTAGCGGGGCCACGCTCCTACAATGAGCAGTTCTTC. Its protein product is CASSYSLGLAGPRSYNEQFF.

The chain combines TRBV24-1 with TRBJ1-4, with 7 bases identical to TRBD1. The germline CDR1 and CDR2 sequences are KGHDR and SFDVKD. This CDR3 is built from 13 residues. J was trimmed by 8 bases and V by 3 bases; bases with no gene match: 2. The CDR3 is CATSDNRGEKLFF. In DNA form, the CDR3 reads TGTGCCACCAGTGATAACAGGGGCGAAAAACTGTTTTTT.

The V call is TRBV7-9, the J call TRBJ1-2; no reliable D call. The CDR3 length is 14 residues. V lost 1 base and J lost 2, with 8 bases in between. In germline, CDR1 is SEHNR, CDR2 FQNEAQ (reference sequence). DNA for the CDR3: TGTGCCAGCAGCTTAGTACGGGAAAACTATGGCTACACCTTC. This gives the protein CASSLVRENYGYTF.

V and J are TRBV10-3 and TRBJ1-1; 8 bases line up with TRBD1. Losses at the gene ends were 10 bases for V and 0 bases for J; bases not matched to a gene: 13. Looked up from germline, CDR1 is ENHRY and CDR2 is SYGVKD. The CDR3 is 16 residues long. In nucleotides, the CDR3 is TGTGCCACGTGGGGACAGGTCGGGCGGTTGAACACTGAAGCTTTCTTT. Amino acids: CATWGQVGRLNTEAFF.